Listed below are T cell receptor beta chains from one sample, sequenced in a study of cytomegalovirus exposure and HLA in healthy donors. The repertoire was sequenced with immunoSEQ multiplex PCR; TCRdb's copy has only in-frame clones and lacks some. The table has about 160,000 clones, around 74% seen once. Specimen: PBMCs. The receptors derive from a female donor in good health and CMV-seronegative. CDR3s leave out the opening cysteine and the closing phenylalanine or tryptophan. Each record gives: V gene, J gene, CDR3 protein.

>TRBV19|TRBJ1-2
ASSPRGQGSNYGYT
>TRBV6-1|TRBJ1-1
ASSGRQGAVGGTEAF
>TRBV2|TRBJ1-2
ASSVLREGGYGYT
>TRBV5-1|TRBJ1-1
ASSLYRGGTEAF
>TRBV4-1|TRBJ2-3
ASSQAGGRTDTQY
>TRBV5-4|NA
ASTLTGDGSYEQY
>TRBV19|TRBJ2-1
ASRDFLNYNEQF
>TRBV5-1|TRBJ1-3
ASSLDRGSDTIY
>TRBV9|TRBJ1-1
ASSVAGGAGEAF
>TRBV7-6|TRBJ2-3
ASSLPAGGSGNTQY
>TRBV27|TRBJ2-1
ASSDMTGGNEQF
>TRBV11-2|TRBJ1-1
ASSSSTYTEAF
>TRBV2|TRBJ2-3
ASSLPTSGRSDTQY
>TRBV6-5|TRBJ2-3
ASSYSAGDTDTQY
>TRBV5-1|TRBJ1-2
ASSFGGPRGYGYT
>TRBV19|TRBJ1-2
ASSWTSYGYT
>TRBV19|TRBJ2-5
ASSPRTGVQETQY
>TRBV11-3|TRBJ2-2
ASSVQGAGGELF
>TRBV2|TRBJ1-5
ASQTALYSNQPQH
>TRBV6-4|TRBJ1-1
ASSDWGGEAF
>TRBV5-4|TRBJ2-5
ASSRVTGLQETQY
>TRBV6-1|TRBJ2-3
ASSALPGGGAADTQY
>TRBV10-2|TRBJ2-5
ASRAGSQETQY
>TRBV25-1|TRBJ1-6
ASSDNRGLGNSPLH
>TRBV9|TRBJ1-1
ASSELDSSTEAF
>TRBV19|TRBJ1-5
ASKVSFGLNQPQH
>TRBV6-1|TRBJ1-1
ASSFPGQAEAF
>TRBV7-9|TRBJ1-2
ASSLGGAPYGYT
>TRBV2|TRBJ1-1
ASSARINSPRAF
>TRBV5-6|TRBJ1-2
ASSSRDRDGYGYT
>TRBV18|TRBJ2-7
ASSRGAGEPWEQY
>TRBV5-1|TRBJ2-1
ASSLLSNDNEQF
>TRBV5-1|TRBJ1-2
ASSPRTGLGYT
>TRBV5-1|TRBJ2-2
ASSSGQGLTGELF
>TRBV12-5|TRBJ1-5
ASGLEEQGQPQH
>TRBV6-1|TRBJ1-2
ASSDTGFSANYGYT
>TRBV4-1|TRBJ2-7
ASSLTDTIPYEQY
>TRBV10-3|TRBJ2-2
AISESRANTGELF
>TRBV19|TRBJ2-7
ASSNGPVLAGSLGVARG
>TRBV4-2|TRBJ1-5
ASSQVQSFPGSNQPQH
>TRBV5-1|TRBJ2-3
ASSQDRADTDTQY
>TRBV13|TRBJ2-3
ASSPRMMRAGGTDTQY
>TRBV5-1|TRBJ2-3
ASSPLGAGGADTQY
>TRBV7-8|TRBJ2-7
ASSPRPDSYEQY
>TRBV18|TRBJ2-7
ASSPPASGRYEQY
>TRBV25-1|TRBJ2-7
ASSVRQAGSYEQY
>TRBV6-1|TRBJ1-3
ASSLGQPGNTIY
>TRBV4-2|TRBJ2-4
ASSLGLAGTKNIQY
>TRBV6-6|TRBJ1-1
ASSYMAMNTEAF
>TRBV2|TRBJ2-7
ASTEPTAYEQY
>TRBV27|TRBJ1-3
ASSARGAGNTIY
>TRBV6-1|TRBJ2-7
ASSAPGQDYYEQY
>TRBV5-1|TRBJ1-1
ASSRLQGPTEAF